This T cell receptor beta chain was found in a study of T cell responses to AZD1222 COVID-19 vaccine. Remarks on this clone: Its antigen is as yet unknown.

Germline values: CDR1 MNHEY, CDR2 SVGAGI. This CDR3 has 13 residues. Trimming cost V 3 bases and J 4 bases, with 7 bases left between them. Study observations and caveats: Close to half of all spike-specific TCRs reportedly target regions of the variants that are unmutated.

Assay used: immunoSEQ multiplex PCR; TCRdb lists only in-frame clones, some missing. Counted here are about 150,000 clones, about 95% occurring once; the ten biggest clones make up 1.3%. This TCR derives from an adult in good health. The sequenced sample was peripheral blood, obtained on day 0 of AZD1222 vaccination. This rearrangement joins TRBV6-5 to TRBJ2-1; D not certain. CDR3 in DNA: TGTGCCAGCAGTTATCTATTATACAATGAGCAGTTCTTC. It codes for CASSYLLYNEQFF.